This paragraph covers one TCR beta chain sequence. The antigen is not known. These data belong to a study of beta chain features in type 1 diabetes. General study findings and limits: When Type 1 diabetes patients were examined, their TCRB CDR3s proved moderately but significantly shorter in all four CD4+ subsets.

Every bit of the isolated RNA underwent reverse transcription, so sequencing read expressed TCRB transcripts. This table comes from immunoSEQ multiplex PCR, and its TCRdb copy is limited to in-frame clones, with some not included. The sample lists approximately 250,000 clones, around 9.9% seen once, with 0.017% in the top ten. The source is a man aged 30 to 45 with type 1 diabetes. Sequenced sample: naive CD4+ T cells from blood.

CDR3 DNA: TGTGCCAGCAGGAGAACAGGGGAGTACAATGAGCAGTTCTTC. It specifies CASRRTGEYNEQFF. The chain has TRBV2 and TRBJ2-1; 7 positions match TRBD1. Germline CDR1 is SNHLY and CDR2 is FYNNEI. V was clipped by 6 bases and J by 4 bases; unmatched bases: 6. The CDR3 totals 14 residues.